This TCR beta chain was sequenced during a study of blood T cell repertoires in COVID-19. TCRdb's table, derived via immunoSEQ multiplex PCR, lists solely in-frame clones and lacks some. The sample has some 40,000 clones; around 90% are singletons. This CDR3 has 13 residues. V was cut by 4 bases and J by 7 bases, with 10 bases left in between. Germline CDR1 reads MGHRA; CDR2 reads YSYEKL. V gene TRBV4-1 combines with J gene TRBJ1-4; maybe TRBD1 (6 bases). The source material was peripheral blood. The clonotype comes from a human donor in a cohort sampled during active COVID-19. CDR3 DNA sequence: TGCGCCAGCAGCCTGACAGGTAGTGAAAAACTGTTTTTT. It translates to CASSLTGSEKLFF.